This T cell receptor beta chain was profiled in a study of post-analysis software for immune sequencing data. Study results and limitations: Higher frequency in patients than in controls was seen for roughly five TRBV segments, with TRBV5-6, TRBV5-1 and TRBV20-1 among them.

In the case of this clonotype: No antigen is known for it.

This CDR3 has 15 residues. With V trimmed by 6 bases and J by 1 base, 8 bases remained unmatched. Germline loops: CDR1 KGHSH, CDR2 LQKENI. cDNA libraries of TCR beta carried unique molecular identifiers. Each CDR3 protein is one row after TCRdb ran MiXCR on the PCR reads. The sample has approximately 360,000 distinct CDR3 sequences; less than 40% are singletons. Sequenced: blood. The genes are TRBV18 and TRBJ2-5, with TRBD1 matching over 7 bases. The source of this sequence is a girl between 10 and 17 years old with multiple sclerosis. The CDR3 region is CASSILQGPQETQYF. CDR3 coding DNA: TGTGCCAGCTCCATTTTACAGGGGCCCCAAGAGACCCAGTACTTC.